The rows below give T cell receptor beta chains drawn from one sample of a study of cytomegalovirus exposure and HLA in healthy donors. The table came from immunoSEQ multiplex PCR; TCRdb's copy has only in-frame clones and leaves some out. The table includes 20,000 to 25,000 clones, 97% detected once. The sample taken for sequencing was PBMCs. Receptors originate from a man between 25 and 39 years old in good health and CMV-seropositive. CDR3s include the opening cysteine and the closing phenylalanine or tryptophan. The order of the fields is J gene, CDR3 length, V gene, CDR3 protein.

J: TRBJ2-7
length: 16
V: TRBV27
CDR3: CASSSHGAGVRNEQYF

J: TRBJ1-5
length: 14
V: TRBV28
CDR3: CATGGFLSNQPQHF

J: TRBJ2-7
length: 12
V: TRBV5-4
CDR3: CASRAWGDEQYF

J: TRBJ1-1
length: 14
V: TRBV6-5
CDR3: CASRRGNLNTEAFF

J: TRBJ1-1
length: 17
V: TRBV4-2
CDR3: CASSQAATGRMNTEAFF

J: TRBJ1-4
length: 14
V: TRBV27
CDR3: CASRPDRGNEKLFF

J: TRBJ2-7
length: 14
V: TRBV7-2
CDR3: CASSLSRRGNEQYF

J: TRBJ2-7
length: 15
V: TRBV7-2
CDR3: CASSMGSGPAYEQYF

J: TRBJ2-7
length: 15
V: TRBV23-1
CDR3: CASSPAGEACDEQYF

J: TRBJ2-2
length: 14
V: TRBV6-5
CDR3: CASSYSADTGELFF

J: TRBJ2-3
length: 16
V: TRBV27
CDR3: CASSFLTSGHTDTQYF

J: TRBJ2-7
length: 12
V: TRBV10-1
CDR3: CASSRGPGEQYF

J: TRBJ2-6
length: 16
V: TRBV9
CDR3: CASSVDPGSGANVLTF

J: TRBJ1-2
length: 13
V: TRBV10-3
CDR3: CAFREGPNYGYTF

J: TRBJ1-1
length: 11
V: TRBV6-1
CDR3: CASKRGTEAFF

J: TRBJ2-3
length: 17
V: TRBV7-9
CDR3: CASSSGLAGEGGDTQYF

J: TRBJ2-3
length: 16
V: TRBV10-3
CDR3: CAISVAEGGSTDTQYF

J: TRBJ2-2
length: 18
V: TRBV11-3
CDR3: CASSPGTSGPGGTGELFF

J: TRBJ1-1
length: 14
V: TRBV6-5
CDR3: CASSYDRGMTEAFF

J: TRBJ2-7
length: 15
V: TRBV19
CDR3: CASSIGASGRMEQYF

J: TRBJ1-5
length: 15
V: TRBV2
CDR3: CASREQGGINQPQHF

J: TRBJ2-3
length: 16
V: TRBV5-1
CDR3: CASSLLAPDSTDTQYF

J: TRBJ2-5
length: 15
V: TRBV28
CDR3: CASSSSGLAGGTQYF

J: TRBJ2-1
length: 13
V: TRBV28
CDR3: CASSLPGAGEQFF

J: TRBJ1-2
length: 15
V: TRBV4-3
CDR3: CASSRDRGGIYGYTF

J: TRBJ1-4
length: 14
V: TRBV5-4
CDR3: CASSLQGTNEKLFF

J: TRBJ1-1
length: 14
V: TRBV4-3
CDR3: CASSHVDRQAEAFF

J: TRBJ2-1
length: 16
V: TRBV6-1
CDR3: CASSVTRDTAYNEQFF

J: TRBJ2-2
length: 15
V: TRBV5-1
CDR3: CASSPGLADTGELFF

J: TRBJ2-1
length: 13
V: TRBV28
CDR3: CATWTSGPNEQFF

J: TRBJ2-1
length: 16
V: TRBV13
CDR3: CASGLTGLAGVREQFF

J: TRBJ1-5
length: 16
V: TRBV4-3
CDR3: CASSQVAGGNNQPQHF

J: TRBJ2-1
length: 13
V: TRBV7-6
CDR3: CASSLAMTGEQFF

J: TRBJ1-2
length: 12
V: TRBV9
CDR3: CASSEGAYGYTF

J: TRBJ2-3
length: 17
V: TRBV13
CDR3: CASSLGLAGEGTDTQYF

J: TRBJ2-2
length: 15
V: TRBV6-4
CDR3: CASSKLAGSTGELFF

J: TRBJ1-2
length: 14
V: TRBV29-1
CDR3: CSVVRGSLGYGYTF

J: TRBJ2-1
length: 15
V: TRBV6-1
CDR3: CASSEGAGPYNEQFF

J: TRBJ1-2
length: 13
V: TRBV28
CDR3: CASNPTGGYGYTF

J: TRBJ1-2
length: 13
V: TRBV30
CDR3: CAWMGQLSYGYTF

J: TRBJ2-7
length: 15
V: TRBV4-2
CDR3: CASSQPGTGGDEQYF

J: TRBJ1-1
length: 15
V: TRBV5-1
CDR3: CASSLEGFRGTEAFF

J: TRBJ2-3
length: 12
V: TRBV11-2
CDR3: CASSTSTDTQYF

J: TRBJ1-5
length: 17
V: TRBV27
CDR3: CASSQSGGQGNYWPQHF

J: TRBJ2-7
length: 15
V: TRBV5-4
CDR3: CASSRQGKSSYEQYF

J: TRBJ2-1
length: 13
V: TRBV27
CDR3: CASSLTGYNEQFF

J: TRBJ2-7
length: 16
V: TRBV15
CDR3: CATSRETASATYEQYF

J: TRBJ2-3
length: 17
V: TRBV25-1
CDR3: CASRVWTSGRVTDTQYF

J: TRBJ2-7
length: 14
V: TRBV5-1
CDR3: CASSLVGSSYEQYF

J: TRBJ2-7
length: 16
V: TRBV5-6
CDR3: CASSLGTGGLIHEQYF

J: TRBJ2-3
length: 12
V: TRBV9
CDR3: CASSGHSDTQYF

J: TRBJ1-4
length: 14
V: TRBV5-4
CDR3: CASSFRQGNEKLFF

J: TRBJ1-2
length: 13
V: TRBV28
CDR3: CASSSGRGHGYTF